The clone carrying this T cell receptor beta chain was seen ten or more times. What it recognizes is unknown. Germline V gene lookup returns CDR1 SEHNR and CDR2 FQNEAQ (reference sequence). CDR3 size: 15 residues. Trimming removed 2 bases at V and 1 base at J, with 11 bases between. This sample stems from a study of T cell repertoires in cytomegalovirus infection. General observations from the study: Dominating the ex vivo response were HLA-C-restricted CMV-specific TCR beta clonotypes.

One entry per CDR3 protein results from TCRdb running MiXCR on the reads. The sample lists fewer than 550,000 distinct CDR3 sequences; 16% were seen once. The sequence came from a human donor in good health (CMV status not recorded). Some clones in this sample may be carry-over from other donors' samples. Source material: CD8+ T cells from PBMCs. This chain uses TRBV7-9 with TRBJ2-5; D may match TRBD1 or TRBD2 (6 bases each). CDR3 loop: CASSLPGARQETQYF. DNA for the CDR3: TGTGCCAGCAGCTTACCGGGGGCCCGCCAAGAGACCCAGTACTTC. The full variable domain, its missing parts supplied by reference TRBV7-9 and TRBJ2-5, is DTGVSQNPRHKITKRGQNVTFRCDPISEHNRLYWYRQTLGQGPEFLTYFQNEAQLEKSRLLSDRFSAERPKGSFSTLEIQRTEQGDSAMYLCASSLPGARQETQYFGPGTRLLVL.